This TCR beta chain appears in the sequencing data of a study of OX40 agonist ivuxolimab in advanced cancers. General study results and limits: Both blood CD4+ and CD8+ T cells showed clonal growth by week 6 at 0.1 to 3.0 mg/kg.

About this clone itself: Its specificity is unknown.

Libraries were prepared by immunoSEQ multiplex PCR; TCRdb keeps only in-frame clonotypes and omits some of them. The table lists about 64,000 clones, 70% to 90% of them singletons, with about 3% in the top ten. Sequenced material: CD4+ or CD8+ T cells sorted from blood, taken in a trial of the OX40 agonist ivuxolimab. The receptor was isolated from an adult with an advanced solid tumor such as melanoma, head and neck, liver or kidney cancer.

CDR3 bases: TGCGCCAGCAGGCGGGGACTAGCGGGAAACTTGGATACGCAGTATTTT. Translation: CASRRGLAGNLDTQYF. The chain is built from TRBV5-1 and TRBJ2-3; TRBD2 matches 13 bases. This CDR3 contains 16 residues. The V gene's germline CDR1 is SGHRS and CDR2 YFSETQ. After removal of 5 bases from V and 6 bases from J, the junction contained 9 bases not matched to a gene.